Each of the 8 T cell receptor beta chains below was sequenced from the same sample in a study of CD8 T cells in Susac syndrome. RNA in amounts of about 0.5 to 1 ug was reverse transcribed with random hexamers. TCRdb re-called the immunoSEQ multiplex PCR reads with MiXCR, one entry per CDR3 protein. The sample contains about 130,000 distinct CDR3 sequences, over 90% of which appear only once. The source material was CD8+ T cells from PBMCs. The receptors stem from a human donor with Susac syndrome.

V and J are TRBV13 and TRBJ2-1; weak D call: TRBD2 (6 bases). Trimming pared 4 bases from V and 0 bases from J, leaving 13 bases between. CDR3 length: 16 residues. Germline CDR1 reads PRHDT; CDR2 reads FYEKMQ (reference sequence). CDR3 DNA: TGTGCCAGCAGCTCCGGGACTGTAAGCTCCTACAATGAGCAGTTCTTC. It encodes CASSSGTVSSYNEQFF.

The gene calls are TRBV20-1 and TRBJ2-7, with D possibly being TRBD1 (6 bases). The CDR3 runs 12 residues. The ends were cut back, 5 bases at V and 6 bases at J, with 14 bases in the middle. Germline V gives CDR1 DFQATT, CDR2 SNEGSKA (reference sequence). The CDR3 region is CSAWGPTFEQYF. DNA for the CDR3: TGCAGTGCTTGGGGGCCTACTTTCGAGCAGTACTTC.

The V call is TRBV5-6, the J call TRBJ2-5, with TRBD2 matching 9 bases. V dropped 10 bases and J dropped 2; count of bases not matched to a gene: 6. CDR3 size: 13 residues. Germline V gene lookup returns CDR1 SGHDT and CDR2 YYEEEE. CDR3 region: CASETSGQETQYF. The CDR3 DNA reads TGTGCCTCGGAGACTAGCGGACAAGAGACCCAGTACTTC.

In its sample, this clonotype was seen once. J is TRBJ2-7 and V is TRBV24-1, with D possibly matching TRBD1 (6 bases). Germline V CDR1 and CDR2: KGHDR, SFDVKD. The CDR3 length is 11 residues. CDR3 in DNA: TGTCCTAGGACAGTCGAGTGCGAGCAGTACTTC. It encodes CPRTVECEQYF.

The chain uses TRBV4-1 and TRBJ1-1; no clear D. Trimming pared 0 bases from V and 3 bases from J, leaving 11 bases between. CDR1 is MGHRA, CDR2 YSYEKL, per germline. The CDR3 totals 15 residues. CDR3 protein: CASSQEEWEDTEAFF. The CDR3 bases are TGCGCCAGCAGCCAAGAGGAATGGGAGGACACTGAAGCTTTCTTT.

The chain is built from TRBV27 and TRBJ1-2; no firm D call. The V end was cut by 5 bases, the J end by 4 bases, with 11 bases between. CDR3 size: 13 residues. In germline, CDR1 is MNHEY, CDR2 SMNVEV (reference sequence). CDR3 nucleotides: TGTGCCAGCAGTCCAACAGATATCTATGGCTACACCTTC. Its protein product is CASSPTDIYGYTF.

V gene TRBV7-2 combines with J gene TRBJ1-2; the D gene is possibly TRBD1 (5 bases). There are 13 residues in the CDR3. CDR1 is SGHTA and CDR2 is FQGNSA in the germline V gene. V lost 5 bases and J 5 bases, leaving 12 bases between the germline ends. The CDR3 sequence: CASSPGRQYGYTF. The CDR3 bases are TGTGCCAGCAGCCCAGGGCGGCAGTATGGCTACACCTTC. Based on the CDR3 plus reference TRBV7-2 and TRBJ1-2, the full variable domain is GAGVSQSPSNKVTEKGKDVELRCDPISGHTALYWYRQSLGQGLEFLIYFQGNSAPDKSGLPSDRFSAERTGGSVSTLTIQRTQQEDSAVYLCASSPGRQYGYTFGSGTRLTVV.

The V call is TRBV15, the J call TRBJ2-7; D is perhaps TRBD1 or TRBD2 (5 bases each). The germline V and J ends were trimmed by 0 bases and 3 bases, with 15 bases remaining between them. CDR1 is LNHNV, CDR2 YYDKDF, per germline (reference sequence). This CDR3 spans 16 amino acids. For the CDR3, the DNA is TGTGCCACCAGCAGAGAAGCCGGGGTAGGGGTCTACGAGCAGTACTTC. It is translated as CATSREAGVGVYEQYF.